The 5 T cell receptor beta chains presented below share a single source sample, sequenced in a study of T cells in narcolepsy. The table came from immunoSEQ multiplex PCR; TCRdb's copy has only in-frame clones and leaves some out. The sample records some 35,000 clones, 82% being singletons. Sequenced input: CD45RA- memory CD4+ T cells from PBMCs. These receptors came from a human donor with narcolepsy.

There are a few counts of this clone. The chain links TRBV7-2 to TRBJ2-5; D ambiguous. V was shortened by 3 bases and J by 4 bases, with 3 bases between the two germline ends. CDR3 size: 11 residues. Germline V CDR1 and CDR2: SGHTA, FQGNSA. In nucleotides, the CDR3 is TGTGCCAGCAGCTTCGGAGAGACCCAGTACTTC. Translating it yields CASSFGETQYF.

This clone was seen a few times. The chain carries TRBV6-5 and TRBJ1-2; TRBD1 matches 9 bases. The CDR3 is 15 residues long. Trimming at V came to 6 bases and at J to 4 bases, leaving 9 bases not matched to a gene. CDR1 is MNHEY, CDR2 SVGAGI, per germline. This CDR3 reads CASRPRDREAYGYTF. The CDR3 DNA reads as TGTGCCAGCAGGCCCCGGGACAGGGAGGCCTATGGCTACACCTTC.

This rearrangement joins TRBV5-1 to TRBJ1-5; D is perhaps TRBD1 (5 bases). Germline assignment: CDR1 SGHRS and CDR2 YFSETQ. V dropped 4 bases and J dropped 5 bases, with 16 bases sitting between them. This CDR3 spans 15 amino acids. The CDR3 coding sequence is TGCGCCAGCAGCCCGGGGGGGACCGAGTATCAGCCCCAGCATTTT. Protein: CASSPGGTEYQPQHF.

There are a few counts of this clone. CDR3 protein: CAIMNRGDSSETQYF. CDR3 coding DNA: TGTGCCATAATGAACCGGGGGGATTCCTCAGAGACCCAGTACTTC. The gene calls are TRBV19 and TRBJ2-5; 7 bases match TRBD2. CDR3 size: 15 residues. Germline assignment: CDR1 LNHDA and CDR2 SQIVND (reference sequence). V lost 10 bases, J lost 4 bases, and 15 bases stayed unmatched. The full variable domain, rest sourced from reference TRBV19 and TRBJ2-5, is DGGITQSPKYLFRKEGQNVTLSCEQNLNHDAMYWYRQDPGQGLRLIYYSQIVNDFQKGDIAEGYSVSREKKESFPLTVTSAQKNPTAFYLCAIMNRGDSSETQYFGPGTRLLVL.

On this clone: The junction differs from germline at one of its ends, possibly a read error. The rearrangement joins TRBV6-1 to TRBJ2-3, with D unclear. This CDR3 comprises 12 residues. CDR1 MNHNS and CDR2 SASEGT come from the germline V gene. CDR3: CASNAASDTKYF. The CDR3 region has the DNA TGTGCCAGCAATGCGGCTTCAGATACGAAGTATTTT.